The sequence of this TCR beta chain was determined in a study of blood T cell repertoires in COVID-19. Study summary: Collection of acute and convalescent COVID-19 samples took place in the United States, Italy and Spain. Sources were T cells, B-cell-depleted T cells, or PBMCs; the material itself was cDNA or gDNA.

Germline loops: CDR1 SGHAT, CDR2 FQNNGV. CDR3 length: 15 residues. The germline V and J ends were trimmed by 5 bases and 10 bases, with 18 bases remaining between them. In the study's own analysis: From reference gene primer amplification, estimates of nucleated cell counts were derived. The method was immunoSEQ multiplex PCR; TCRdb's version includes in-frame clones alone and lacks a portion of them. The V and J calls and the clone size are those of that table, but D and trimming were determined from the DNA. The sample holds tens of thousands of clones, approximately 89% seen once. This clonotype was obtained from a man aged 55 to 69 with active COVID-19. Sequencing was performed on peripheral blood. J is TRBJ1-6 and V is TRBV11-2, with D perhaps matching TRBD1 (6 bases). The CDR3 loop reads CASSVLHRTESPLHF. The DNA for the CDR3 is TGTGCCAGCAGCGTATTACATCGGACAGAGTCACCCCTCCACTTT.